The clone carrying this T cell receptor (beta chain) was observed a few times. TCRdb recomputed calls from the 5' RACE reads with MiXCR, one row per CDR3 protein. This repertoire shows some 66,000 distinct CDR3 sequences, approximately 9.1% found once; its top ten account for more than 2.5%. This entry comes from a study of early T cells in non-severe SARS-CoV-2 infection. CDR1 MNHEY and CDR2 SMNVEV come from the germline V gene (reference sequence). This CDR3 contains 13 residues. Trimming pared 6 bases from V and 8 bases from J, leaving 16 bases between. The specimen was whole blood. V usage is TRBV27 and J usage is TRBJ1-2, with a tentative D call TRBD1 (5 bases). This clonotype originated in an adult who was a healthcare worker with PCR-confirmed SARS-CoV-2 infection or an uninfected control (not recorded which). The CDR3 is CASSSPYGDGYTF. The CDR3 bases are TGTGCCAGCAGCAGCCCTTACGGGGACGGCTACACCTTC.